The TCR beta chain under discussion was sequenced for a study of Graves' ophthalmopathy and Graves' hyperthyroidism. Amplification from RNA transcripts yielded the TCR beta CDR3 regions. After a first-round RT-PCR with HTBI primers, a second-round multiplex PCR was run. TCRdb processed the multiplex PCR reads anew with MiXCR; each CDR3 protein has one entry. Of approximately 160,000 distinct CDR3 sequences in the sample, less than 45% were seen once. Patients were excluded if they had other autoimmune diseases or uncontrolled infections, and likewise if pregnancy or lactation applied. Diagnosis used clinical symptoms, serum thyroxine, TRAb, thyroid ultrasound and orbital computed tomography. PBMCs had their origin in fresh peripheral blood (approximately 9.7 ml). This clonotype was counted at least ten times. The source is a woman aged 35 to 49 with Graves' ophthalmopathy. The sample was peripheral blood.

The CDR3 sequence is CASSVWGDQETQYF. The CDR3 region has the DNA TGTGCCAGCAGTGTGTGGGGAGACCAAGAGACCCAGTACTTC. The rearrangement joins TRBV2 to TRBJ2-5; a possible D gene is TRBD2 (5 bases). Per germline, CDR1 SNHLY and CDR2 FYNNEI. This CDR3 is built from 14 residues. Trimming removed 4 bases from V and 0 bases from J, with 9 bases in between. Complete variable domain (other parts from reference TRBV2 and TRBJ2-5): EPEVTQTPSHQVTQMGQEVILRCVPISNHLYFYWYRQILGQKVEFLVSFYNNEISEKSEIFDDQFSVERPDGSNFTLKIRSTKLEDSAMYFCASSVWGDQETQYFGPGTRLLVL.